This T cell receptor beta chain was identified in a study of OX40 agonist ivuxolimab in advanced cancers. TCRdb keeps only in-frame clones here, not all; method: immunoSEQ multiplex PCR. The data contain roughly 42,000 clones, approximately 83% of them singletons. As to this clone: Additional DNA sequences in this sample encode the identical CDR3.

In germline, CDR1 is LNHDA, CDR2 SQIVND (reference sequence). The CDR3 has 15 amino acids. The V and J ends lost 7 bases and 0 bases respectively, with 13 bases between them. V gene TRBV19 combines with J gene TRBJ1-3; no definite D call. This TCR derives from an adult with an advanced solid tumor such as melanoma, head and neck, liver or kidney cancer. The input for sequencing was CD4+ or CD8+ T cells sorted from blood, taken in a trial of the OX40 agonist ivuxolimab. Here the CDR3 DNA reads TGTGCCAGTATCTCCCCCGGGAGCTCTGGAAACACCATATATTTT. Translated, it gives CASISPGSSGNTIYF.